This TCR beta chain was identified in a study of shared clonotypes between healthy human individuals. The CDR3 spans 12 residues. Germline V gene lookup returns CDR1 SEHNR and CDR2 FQNEAQ (reference sequence). Trimming took off 4 bases at V and 5 bases at J, with 8 bases between the two ends. The data were produced by immunoSEQ multiplex PCR, yet TCRdb's version contains in-frame clones alone and is incomplete. The data contain 750,000 to 1,000,000 clones, around 93% of them seen just once; the ten biggest clones take up 24%. It was CD45RO-negative cells, positively selected for CCR7, that made up naive CD8 cells, with terminally differentiated effector memory CD45RA+ cells excluded. Study-wide findings and caveats: Relative to their counterparts shared across all four donors, non-shared clonotypes exhibited diminished generation probabilities. Few donors limited the genetic and exposure-history diversity represented.

Note on this clone: Its antigen remains unknown.

The sample comprised naive CD8+ T cells sorted from blood. This clonotype was obtained from a man in his thirties or forties in good health. The V gene is TRBV7-9, the J gene TRBJ2-5; D is undetermined. The CDR3 bases are TGTGCCAGCAGCTCCATTTATGAGACCCAGTACTTC. Residues: CASSSIYETQYF.